This T cell receptor beta chain is drawn from a study of T cell changes during pregnancy in multiple sclerosis. Germline lookup yields CDR1 SGHKS and CDR2 YYEKEE (reference sequence). Trimming took 0 bases from V and 2 from J; bases not matched to a gene: 5. CDR3 length: 16 residues. TCRdb keeps only in-frame clones here, not all; method: immunoSEQ multiplex PCR. The data contain around 77,000 clones, approximately 90% of them singletons. This chain links TRBV5-5 with TRBJ2-1, with TRBD2 matching 7 bases. This receptor was identified in a female donor with multiple sclerosis, enrolled in a pregnancy study. Material: peripheral blood, obtained in the third trimester of pregnancy. The CDR3 here is CASSLGEGVTYNEQFF. The DNA of the CDR3 is TGTGCCAGCAGCTTGGGGGAGGGTGTCACCTACAATGAGCAGTTCTTC.